The rows below give T cell receptor beta chains drawn from one sample of a study of shared T cell receptors in the human thymus. This table comes from immunoSEQ multiplex PCR, and its TCRdb copy is limited to in-frame clones, with some not included. The table includes some 700,000 clones, approximately 90% detected once. This sample was shared with a second study, whose subject was human thymus T cells.

Sequenced material: thymocytes. These receptors originate from a boy in the first two years of life with a congenital heart defect. The CDR3 runs from the conserved cysteine through the conserved F or W. The D gene is left open where the match is weak. Size values are once, few and many counts, or a class for expanded clones, and some rows have none.

clone_size	v_call	j_call	d_call	cdr3_aa	cdr3_nt
-	TRBV7-6	TRBJ2-1	TRBD2	CASSRNRRTLASPYNEQFF	TGTGCCAGCAGCCGCAATCGACGGACACTAGCGAGTCCCTACAATGAGCAGTTCTTC
-	TRBV4-3	TRBJ2-4	-	CASSQDQKENIQYF	TGCGCCAGCAGCCAAGATCAGAAAGAAAACATTCAGTACTTC
-	TRBV29-1	TRBJ1-2	-	CSVTEHYYGYTF	TGCAGCGTTACAGAACATTATTATGGCTACACCTTC
-	TRBV15	TRBJ2-3	TRBD2	CATSRGSGTQRDGTDTQYF	TGTGCCACCAGCAGAGGTAGTGGGACCCAGCGGGACGGCACAGATACGCAGTATTTT
-	TRBV10-3	TRBJ2-7	TRBD1	CAISENRGDTNPYEQYF	TGTGCCATCAGTGAGAACAGGGGGGATACTAACCCTTACGAGCAGTACTTC
-	TRBV28	TRBJ1-3	-	CASRRSTRVTGNTIYF	TGTGCCAGCAGGCGCTCAACCAGGGTAACTGGAAACACCATATATTTT
few	TRBV4-2	TRBJ2-7	-	CASSQEPGDEQYF	TGTGCCAGCAGCCAAGAGCCGGGGGACGAGCAGTACTTC
-	TRBV28	TRBJ2-3	TRBD2	CASSFEREGLVTQYF	TGTGCCAGCAGTTTTGAGCGGGAGGGCCTGGTTACGCAGTATTTT
once	TRBV23-1	TRBJ1-5	-	CAIVPLKSNQPQHF	TGCGCCATAGTCCCCCTTAAGAGCAATCAGCCCCAGCATTTT
-	TRBV10-3	TRBJ2-1	-	CAMGLLNEQFF	TGTGCCATGGGACTTCTCAATGAGCAGTTCTTC
-	TRBV4-1	TRBJ2-5	TRBD2	CASSQDVPSGSKETQYF	TGCGCCAGCAGCCAAGACGTTCCTAGCGGGAGTAAAGAGACCCAGTACTTC
-	TRBV27	TRBJ2-7	-	CASSSTGTGQGEQYF	TGTGCCAGCAGCTCAACCGGGACGGGCCAGGGGGAGCAGTACTTC
-	TRBV21-1	TRBJ2-7	-	CASIHRGHLGYEQYF	TGTGCCAGCATTCACAGGGGCCATTTGGGCTACGAGCAGTACTTC
-	TRBV19	TRBJ2-3	TRBD2	CASSQRLAGRRTDTQYF	TGTGCCAGTAGTCAAAGACTAGCGGGACGCCGGACAGATACGCAGTATTTT
few	TRBV4-3	TRBJ2-7	TRBD2	CASSQGVAGGSHEQYF	TGCGCCAGCAGCCAAGGGGTCGCGGGAGGGTCCCACGAGCAGTACTTC
-	TRBV6-1	TRBJ1-2	TRBD1	CASKPGQGANYGYTF	TGTGCCAGCAAACCAGGACAGGGAGCTAACTATGGCTACACCTTC
-	TRBV2	TRBJ2-2	-	CASSAGARTGELFF	TGTGCCAGCAGTGCAGGGGCGAGGACCGGGGAGCTGTTTTTT
-	TRBV5-1	TRBJ2-2	TRBD1	CASSLARTGSDTGELFF	TGCGCCAGCAGCTTGGCCCGGACAGGGTCGGACACCGGGGAGCTGTTTTTT
-	TRBV2	TRBJ2-7	-	CASSAEPGAAYEQYF	TGTGCCAGCAGTGCGGAACCAGGGGCGGCCTACGAGCAGTACTTC
-	TRBV6-1	TRBJ2-5	TRBD2	CASSESFGRGETQYF	TGTGCCAGCAGTGAAAGTTTCGGGAGGGGTGAGACCCAGTACTTC
-	TRBV27	TRBJ2-1	TRBD2	CASGTSSYLAASSYNEQFF	TGTGCCAGCGGGACCTCTAGTTACCTAGCGGCCAGCTCCTACAATGAGCAGTTCTTC
-	TRBV10-3	TRBJ1-1	-	CAISEGTGAFF	TGTGCCATCAGTGAAGGGACTGGGGCTTTCTTT
once	TRBV7-2	TRBJ2-3	TRBD2	CASSAHQAGGTDTQYF	TGTGCCAGCAGCGCCCACCAGGCGGGGGGCACAGATACGCAGTATTTT
-	TRBV2	TRBJ2-1	-	CASGGSGPYNEQFF	TGTGCCAGCGGGGGGAGCGGGCCATACAATGAGCAGTTCTTC
-	TRBV7-6	TRBJ1-5	TRBD1	CASSPGGDRGLPQHF	TGTGCCAGCAGCCCGGGGGGGGACAGGGGGCTGCCCCAGCATTTT
-	TRBV7-3	TRBJ1-3	TRBD1	CASSQGAGAGAGNTIYF	TGTGCCAGCAGCCAGGGGGCGGGGGCAGGGGCTGGAAACACCATATATTTT